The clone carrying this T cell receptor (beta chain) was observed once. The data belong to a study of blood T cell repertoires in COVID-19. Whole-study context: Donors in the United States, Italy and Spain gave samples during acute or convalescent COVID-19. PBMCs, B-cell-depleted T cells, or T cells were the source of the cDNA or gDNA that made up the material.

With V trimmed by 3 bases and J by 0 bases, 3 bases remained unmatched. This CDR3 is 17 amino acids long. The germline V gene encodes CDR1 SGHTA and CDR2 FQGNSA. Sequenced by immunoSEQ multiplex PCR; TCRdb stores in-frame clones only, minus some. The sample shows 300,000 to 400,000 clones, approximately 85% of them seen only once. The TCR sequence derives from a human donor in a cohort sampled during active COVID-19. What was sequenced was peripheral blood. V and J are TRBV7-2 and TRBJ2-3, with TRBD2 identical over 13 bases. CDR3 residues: CASSFLTSGGSTDTQYF. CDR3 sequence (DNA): TGTGCCAGCAGCTTCCTGACTAGCGGGGGGAGCACAGATACGCAGTATTTT.